This T cell receptor (beta chain) was captured in a study of T cell changes during pregnancy in multiple sclerosis. Sequencing used immunoSEQ multiplex PCR; TCRdb keeps in-frame clones, though not all of them. This table holds approximately 110,000 clones, 90% to 95% found once. V lost 4 bases and J 5 bases, leaving 10 bases between the germline ends. Germline CDR1 is SNHLY and CDR2 is FYNNEI. CDR3 length equals 13 residues. The sample was peripheral blood, taken after pregnancy. This clonotype originated in a female donor with multiple sclerosis, enrolled in a pregnancy study. This chain uses TRBV2 with TRBJ2-3; possibly TRBD2 for D (6 bases). CDR3 amino acids: CASSVLGRDTQYF. The CDR3 nucleotides are TGTGCCAGCAGTGTCCTCGGGAGAGATACGCAGTATTTT.